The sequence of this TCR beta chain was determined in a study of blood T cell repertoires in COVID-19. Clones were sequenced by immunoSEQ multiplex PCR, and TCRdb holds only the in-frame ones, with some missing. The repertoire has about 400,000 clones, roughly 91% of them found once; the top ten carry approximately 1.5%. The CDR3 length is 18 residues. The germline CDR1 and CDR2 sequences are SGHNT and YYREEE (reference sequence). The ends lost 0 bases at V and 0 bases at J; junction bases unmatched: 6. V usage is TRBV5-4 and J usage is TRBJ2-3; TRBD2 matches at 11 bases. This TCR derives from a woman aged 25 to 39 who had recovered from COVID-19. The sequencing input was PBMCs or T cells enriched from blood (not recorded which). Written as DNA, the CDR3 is TGTGCCAGCAGCTTGGGGGTAGCGGGAGGGCCGAGCACAGATACGCAGTATTTT. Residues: CASSLGVAGGPSTDTQYF.